The 2 T cell receptor beta chains reported below all come from one sample, sequenced in a study of blood T cell repertoires in COVID-19 (dated by TCRdb to about 2020). Libraries were constructed by the immunoSEQ multiplex PCR assay. TCRdb limited this immuneACCESS table to in-frame rearrangements with V and J called. A share of clones is missing; checked studies link under half to unresolved V genes, and the rest is unexplained. The sample table holds some 200,000 clones, of which less than 90% were seen once. The top ten constitute under 3% of the sample. The sequenced material came from PBMCs or T cells enriched from blood (not recorded which). The source is a woman younger than 45 who had recovered from COVID-19.

This clone was picked up a small number of times. The V gene is TRBV3-1 (or the pseudogene TRBV3-2), the J gene TRBJ2-7; a possible D gene is TRBD2 (6 bases). V lost 0 bases, J lost 2 bases, and 17 bases lay in between. This CDR3 spans 17 amino acids. CDR1 is LGHDT, CDR2 YNNKEL, per germline (reference sequence). The CDR3: CASSQESVIADTYEQYF. The CDR3 region has the DNA TGTGCCAGCAGCCAAGAGTCTGTGATAGCGGATACCTACGAGCAGTACTTC.

This chain uses TRBV4-1 with TRBJ1-5; tentative D call: TRBD1 (6 bases). Germline assignment: CDR1 MGHRA and CDR2 YSYEKL. V gave up 1 base and J gave up 4 bases, with 14 bases separating them. The CDR3 totals 16 residues. In nucleotides, the CDR3 is TGCGCCAGCAGCCAAGTGGGCAGGGGAATAAATCAGCCCCAGCATTTT. Amino acid sequence: CASSQVGRGINQPQHF.